This T cell receptor (delta chain) was profiled in a study of gamma-delta T cells after stem cell transplantation. TCRdb re-processed the RT-PCR reads using CATT. Seen here are around 1,700 delta-chain clones, 45% observed once, and the top ten hold under 55%. CDR1 GEAIGNYY and CDR2 EKD come from the germline V gene. The V and J ends lost 0 bases and 8 bases respectively, with 27 bases between them. The CDR3 runs 18 residues. The table lists this clone with a few counts. The receptor was isolated from a human donor. It is not recorded whose cells these are; they may come from a transplant donor. The rearrangement uses TRDV2 and TRDJ1, with D perhaps TRDD3 (5 bases). Sample: gamma-delta T cells. The CDR3 loop reads CACDTVDGGSLGRRKLIF. The CDR3 coding sequence is TGTGCCTGTGACACCGTTGACGGTGGGAGCCTGGGTCGACGAAAACTCATCTTT.